Reported below is one T cell receptor (beta chain). Its cognate antigen is unknown. The data were produced by immunoSEQ multiplex PCR, yet TCRdb's version contains in-frame clones alone and is incomplete. The sample contains about 29,000 clones, approximately 75% of which appear only once. Focal radiation and CTLA-4 blockade (ipilimumab) were tested in chemo-refractory metastatic non-small-cell lung cancer patients. These data belong to a study of radiotherapy plus CTLA-4 blockade in lung cancer. The study's findings and limits: Researchers report tumor-derived TCR clones expanding in blood after radiotherapy plus ipilimumab. The authors reported that early blood T cell clone dynamics, with interferon-beta, best predicted response.

The V gene end was trimmed by 6 bases and the J gene end by 3 bases; junction bases not matched to a gene: 0. The CDR3 contains 12 residues. Germline CDR1 is MRHNA and CDR2 is SNTAGT. Sequences were derived from peripheral blood, sampled from a patient treated with radiotherapy plus ipilimumab. The clonotype comes from a human donor with non-small cell lung cancer that progressed on radiotherapy plus ipilimumab. The chain recombines TRBV6-4 with TRBJ2-7, with 9 bases that match TRBD1. As DNA, the CDR3 is TGTGCCAGCAGGGGACAGGGCTACGAGCAGTACTTC. Its translation: CASRGQGYEQYF.